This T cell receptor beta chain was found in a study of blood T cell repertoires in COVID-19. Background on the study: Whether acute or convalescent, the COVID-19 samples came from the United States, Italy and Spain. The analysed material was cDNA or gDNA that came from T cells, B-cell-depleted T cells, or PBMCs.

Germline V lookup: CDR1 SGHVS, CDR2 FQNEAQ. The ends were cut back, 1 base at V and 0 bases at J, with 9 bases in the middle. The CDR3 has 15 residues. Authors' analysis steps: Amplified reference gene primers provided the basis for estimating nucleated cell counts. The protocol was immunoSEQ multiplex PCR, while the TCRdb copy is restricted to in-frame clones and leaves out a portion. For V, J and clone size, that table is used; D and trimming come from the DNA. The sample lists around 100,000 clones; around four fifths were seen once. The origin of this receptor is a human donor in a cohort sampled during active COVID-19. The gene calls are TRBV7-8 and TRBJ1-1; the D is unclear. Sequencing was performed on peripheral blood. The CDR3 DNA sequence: TGTGCCAGCAGCTTAGGTGGCAGGCTGAACACTGAAGCTTTCTTT. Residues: CASSLGGRLNTEAFF.